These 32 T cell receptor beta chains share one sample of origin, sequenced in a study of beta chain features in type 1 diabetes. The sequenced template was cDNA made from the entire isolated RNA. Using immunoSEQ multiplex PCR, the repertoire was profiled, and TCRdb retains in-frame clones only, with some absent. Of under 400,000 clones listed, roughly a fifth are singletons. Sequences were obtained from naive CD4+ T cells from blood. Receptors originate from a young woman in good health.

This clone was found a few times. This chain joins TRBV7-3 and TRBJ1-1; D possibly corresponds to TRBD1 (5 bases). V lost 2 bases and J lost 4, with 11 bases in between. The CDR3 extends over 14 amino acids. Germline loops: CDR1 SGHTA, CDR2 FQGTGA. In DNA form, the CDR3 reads TGTGCCAGCAGCTTACAGAACCAGGGCACTGAAGCTTTCTTT. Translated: CASSLQNQGTEAFF.

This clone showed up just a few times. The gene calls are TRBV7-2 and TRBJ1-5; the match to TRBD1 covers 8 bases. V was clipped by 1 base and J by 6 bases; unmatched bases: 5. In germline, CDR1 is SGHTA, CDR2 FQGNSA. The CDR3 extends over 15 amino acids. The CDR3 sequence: CASSLVTGAFQPQHF. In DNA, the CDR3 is TGTGCCAGCAGCTTAGTGACAGGGGCCTTTCAGCCCCAGCATTTT.

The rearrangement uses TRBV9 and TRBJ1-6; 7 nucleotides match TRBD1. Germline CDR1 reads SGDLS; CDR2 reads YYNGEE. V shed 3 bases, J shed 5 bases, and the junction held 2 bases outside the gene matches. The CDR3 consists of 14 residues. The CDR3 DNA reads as TGTGCCAGCAGCGAGGGACAGCATAATTCACCCCTCCACTTT. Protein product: CASSEGQHNSPLHF.

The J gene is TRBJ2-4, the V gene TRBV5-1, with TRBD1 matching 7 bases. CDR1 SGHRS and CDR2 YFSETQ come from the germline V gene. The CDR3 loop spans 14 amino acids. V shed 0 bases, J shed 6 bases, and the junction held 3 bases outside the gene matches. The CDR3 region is CASSLAPGGNIQYF. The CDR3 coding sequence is TGCGCCAGCAGCTTGGCCCCAGGGGGAAACATTCAGTACTTC.

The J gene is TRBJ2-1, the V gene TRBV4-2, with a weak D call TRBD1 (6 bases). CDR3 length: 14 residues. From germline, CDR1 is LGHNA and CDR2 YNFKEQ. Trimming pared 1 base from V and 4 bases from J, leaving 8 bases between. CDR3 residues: CASSQAGAYNEQFF. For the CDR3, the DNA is TGTGCCAGCAGCCAAGCAGGGGCTTACAATGAGCAGTTCTTC.

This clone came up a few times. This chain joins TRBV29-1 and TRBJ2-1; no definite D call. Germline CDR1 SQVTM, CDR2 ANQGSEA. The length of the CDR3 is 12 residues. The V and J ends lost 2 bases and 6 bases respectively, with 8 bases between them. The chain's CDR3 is CSVEKASNEQFF. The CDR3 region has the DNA TGCAGCGTTGAAAAAGCGAGCAATGAGCAGTTCTTC.

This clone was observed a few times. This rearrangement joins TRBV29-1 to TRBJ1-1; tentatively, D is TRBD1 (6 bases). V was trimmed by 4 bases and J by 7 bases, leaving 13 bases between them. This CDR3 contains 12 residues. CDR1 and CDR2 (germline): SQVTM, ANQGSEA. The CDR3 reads CSVVDRLLEAFF. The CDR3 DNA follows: TGCAGCGTTGTGGACAGACTTCTTGAAGCTTTCTTT. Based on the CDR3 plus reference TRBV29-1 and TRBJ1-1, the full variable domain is SAVISQKPSRDICQRGTSLTIQCQVDSQVTMMFWYRQQPGQSLTLIATANQGSEATYESGFVIDKFPISRPNLTFSTLTVSNMSPEDSSIYLCSVVDRLLEAFFGQGTRLTVV.

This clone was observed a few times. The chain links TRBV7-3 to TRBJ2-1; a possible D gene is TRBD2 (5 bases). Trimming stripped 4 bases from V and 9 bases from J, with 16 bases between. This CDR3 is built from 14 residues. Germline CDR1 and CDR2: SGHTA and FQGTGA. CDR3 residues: CASSWDRTSAEQFF. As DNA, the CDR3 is TGTGCCAGCAGCTGGGATCGAACTAGTGCTGAGCAGTTCTTC.

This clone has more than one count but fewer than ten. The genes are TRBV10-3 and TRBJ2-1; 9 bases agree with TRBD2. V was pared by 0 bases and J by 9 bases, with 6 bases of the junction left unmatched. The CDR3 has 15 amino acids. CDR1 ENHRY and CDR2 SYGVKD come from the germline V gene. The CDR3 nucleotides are TGTGCCATCAGTGAGTCTCGCGGGAGGGAGGTTGAGCAGTTCTTC. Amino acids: CAISESRGREVEQFF.

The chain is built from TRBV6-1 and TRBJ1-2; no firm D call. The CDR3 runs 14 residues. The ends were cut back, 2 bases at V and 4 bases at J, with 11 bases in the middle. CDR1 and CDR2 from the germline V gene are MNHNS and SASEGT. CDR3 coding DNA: TGTGCCAGCAGTGAACAAGTACCGGGCTATGGCTACACCTTC. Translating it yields CASSEQVPGYGYTF.

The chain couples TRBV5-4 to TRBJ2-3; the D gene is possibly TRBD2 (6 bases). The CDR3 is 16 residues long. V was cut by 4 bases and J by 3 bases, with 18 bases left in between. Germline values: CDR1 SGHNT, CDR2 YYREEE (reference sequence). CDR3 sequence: CASSLRSGSTTDTQYF. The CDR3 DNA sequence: TGTGCCAGCAGCCTCAGGTCCGGGAGTACGACAGATACGCAGTATTTT.

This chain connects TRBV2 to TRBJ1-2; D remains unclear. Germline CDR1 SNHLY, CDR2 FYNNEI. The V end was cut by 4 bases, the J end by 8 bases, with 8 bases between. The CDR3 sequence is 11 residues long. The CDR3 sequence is CASSGAYGYTF. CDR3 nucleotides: TGTGCCAGCAGTGGGGCGTACGGCTACACCTTC.

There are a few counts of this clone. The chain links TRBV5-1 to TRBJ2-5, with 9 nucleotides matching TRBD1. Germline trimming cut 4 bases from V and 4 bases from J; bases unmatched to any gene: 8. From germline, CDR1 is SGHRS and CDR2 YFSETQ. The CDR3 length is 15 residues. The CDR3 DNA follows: TGCGCCAGCAGCCCCGGTCTGGACAGGGGAGAGACCCAGTACTTC. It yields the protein CASSPGLDRGETQYF.

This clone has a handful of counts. The CDR3 region has the DNA TGTGCCAGCAGCTTAGTCCGGGAGACCCAGTACTTC. Its translation: CASSLVRETQYF. The V call is TRBV7-2, the J call TRBJ2-5; D remains ambiguous. CDR3 length: 12 amino acids. V lost 1 base, J lost 5 bases, and 5 bases lay in between. Germline V gene sequence: CDR1 SGHTA, CDR2 FQGNSA. Full variable domain (missing parts from reference TRBV7-2 and TRBJ2-5): GAGVSQSPSNKVTEKGKDVELRCDPISGHTALYWYRQSLGQGLEFLIYFQGNSAPDKSGLPSDRFSAERTGGSVSTLTIQRTQQEDSAVYLCASSLVRETQYFGPGTRLLVL.

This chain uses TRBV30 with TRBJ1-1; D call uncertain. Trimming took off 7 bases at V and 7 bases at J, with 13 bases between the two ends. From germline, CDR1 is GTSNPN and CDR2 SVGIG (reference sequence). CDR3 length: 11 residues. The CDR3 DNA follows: TGTGCCTCAGGATCGGGAGGTGAAGCTTTCTTT. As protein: CASGSGGEAFF.

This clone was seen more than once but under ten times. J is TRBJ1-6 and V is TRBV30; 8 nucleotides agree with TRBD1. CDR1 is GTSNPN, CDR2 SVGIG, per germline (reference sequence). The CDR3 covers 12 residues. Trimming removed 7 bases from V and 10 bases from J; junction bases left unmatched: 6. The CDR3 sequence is CALDRAKSPLHF. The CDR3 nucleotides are TGTGCCTTGGACAGGGCCAAATCACCCCTCCACTTT.

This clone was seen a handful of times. In DNA, the CDR3 is TGTGCCAGCAGGGGGGAAGGGAGGGAGCAGTTCTTC. Its translation: CASRGEGREQFF. The rearrangement uses TRBV2 and TRBJ2-1; TRBD2 is a possible D gene (6 bases). The CDR3 totals 12 residues. V dropped 6 bases and J dropped 10 bases, with 13 bases sitting between them. Germline values: CDR1 SNHLY, CDR2 FYNNEI.

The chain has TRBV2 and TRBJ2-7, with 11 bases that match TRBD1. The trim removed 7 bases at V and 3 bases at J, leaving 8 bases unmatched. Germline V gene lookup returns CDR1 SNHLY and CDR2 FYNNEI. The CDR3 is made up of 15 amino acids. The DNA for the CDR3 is TGTGCCAGCACTCGATCCGGGACAGGGGGCTACGAGCAGTACTTC. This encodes CASTRSGTGGYEQYF.

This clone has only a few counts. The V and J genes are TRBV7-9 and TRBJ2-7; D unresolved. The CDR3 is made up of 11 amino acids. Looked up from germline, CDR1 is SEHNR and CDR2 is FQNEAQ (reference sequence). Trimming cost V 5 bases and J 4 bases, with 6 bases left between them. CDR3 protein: CASSQAYEQYF. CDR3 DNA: TGTGCCAGCAGCCAAGCTTACGAGCAGTACTTC.

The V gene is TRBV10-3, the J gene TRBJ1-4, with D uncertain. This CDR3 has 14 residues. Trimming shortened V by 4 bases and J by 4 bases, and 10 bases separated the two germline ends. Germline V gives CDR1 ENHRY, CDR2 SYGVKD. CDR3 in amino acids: CAISGSRNNEKLFF. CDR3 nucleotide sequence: TGTGCCATCAGTGGAAGCCGCAATAATGAAAAACTGTTTTTT.

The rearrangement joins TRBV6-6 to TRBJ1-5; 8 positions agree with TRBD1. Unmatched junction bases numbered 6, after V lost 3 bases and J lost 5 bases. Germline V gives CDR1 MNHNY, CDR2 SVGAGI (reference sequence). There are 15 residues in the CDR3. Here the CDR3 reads CASSYQGARDQPQHF. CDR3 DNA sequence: TGTGCCAGCAGTTATCAGGGGGCTCGAGATCAGCCCCAGCATTTT.

The CDR3 nucleotides are TGTGCCAGCAGCCAAACAGGGTATGGCTACACCTTC. The encoded protein is CASSQTGYGYTF. This chain links TRBV9 with TRBJ1-2, with D perhaps matching TRBD1 (6 bases). Germline loops: CDR1 SGDLS, CDR2 YYNGEE. The CDR3 spans 12 residues. Trimming pared 4 bases from V and 5 bases from J, leaving 9 bases between.

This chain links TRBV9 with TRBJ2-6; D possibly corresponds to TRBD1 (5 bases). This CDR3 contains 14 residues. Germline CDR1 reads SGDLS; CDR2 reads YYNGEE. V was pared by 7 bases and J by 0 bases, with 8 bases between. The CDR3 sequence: CASAGPSGANVLTF. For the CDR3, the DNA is TGTGCCAGCGCAGGGCCCTCTGGGGCCAACGTCCTGACTTTC.

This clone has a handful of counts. The CDR3 region has the DNA TGCGCCAGCAGCGCGGGACGGAGGACAGGCGAGCAGTACTTC. Translation: CASSAGRRTGEQYF. The chain is built from TRBV5-1 and TRBJ2-7; weak D call: TRBD1 (7 bases). The germline V gene encodes CDR1 SGHRS and CDR2 YFSETQ. Trimming left V 4 bases short and J 6 bases short, with 17 bases between. The CDR3 spans 14 residues.

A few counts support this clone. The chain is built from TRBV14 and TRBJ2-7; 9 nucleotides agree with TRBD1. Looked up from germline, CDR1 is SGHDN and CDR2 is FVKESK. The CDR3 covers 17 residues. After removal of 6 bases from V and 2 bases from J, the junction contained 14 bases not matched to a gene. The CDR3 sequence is CASSRLRGQGSPYEQYF. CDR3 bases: TGTGCCAGCAGTCGGCTCCGGGGACAGGGATCTCCCTACGAGCAGTACTTC.

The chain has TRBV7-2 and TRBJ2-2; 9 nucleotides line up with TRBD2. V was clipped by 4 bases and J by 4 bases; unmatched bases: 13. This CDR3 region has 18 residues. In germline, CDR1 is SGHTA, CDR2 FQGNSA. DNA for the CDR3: TGTGCCAGCAGCTCGGGACTAGCAGGAGGCTCGAGCACCGGGGAGCTGTTTTTT. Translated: CASSSGLAGGSSTGELFF.

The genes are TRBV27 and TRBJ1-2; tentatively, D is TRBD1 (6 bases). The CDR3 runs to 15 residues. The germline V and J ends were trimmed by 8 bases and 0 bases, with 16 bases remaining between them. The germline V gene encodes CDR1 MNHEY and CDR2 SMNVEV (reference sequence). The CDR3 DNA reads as TGTGCCAGCGCCCCCGGGACAAATTCTAACTATGGCTACACCTTC. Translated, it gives CASAPGTNSNYGYTF.

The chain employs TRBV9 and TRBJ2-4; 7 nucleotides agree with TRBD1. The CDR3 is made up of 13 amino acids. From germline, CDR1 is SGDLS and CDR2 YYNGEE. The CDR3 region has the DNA TGTGCGAGTACAGGGGCGGCCAAAAACATTCAGTACTTC. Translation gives CASTGAAKNIQYF.

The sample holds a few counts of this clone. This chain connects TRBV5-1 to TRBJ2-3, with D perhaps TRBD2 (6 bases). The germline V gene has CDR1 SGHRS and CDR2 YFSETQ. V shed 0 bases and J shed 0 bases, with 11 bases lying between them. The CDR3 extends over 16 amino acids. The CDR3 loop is CASSLDARGSTDTQYF. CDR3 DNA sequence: TGCGCCAGCAGCTTGGATGCGCGGGGTAGCACAGATACGCAGTATTTT.

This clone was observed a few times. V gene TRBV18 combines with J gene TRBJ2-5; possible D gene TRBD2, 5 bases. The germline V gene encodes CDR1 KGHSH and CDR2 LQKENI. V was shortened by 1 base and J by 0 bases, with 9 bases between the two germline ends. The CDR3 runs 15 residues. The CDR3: CASSPQPGNQETQYF. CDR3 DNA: TGTGCCAGCTCACCACAGCCGGGGAACCAAGAGACCCAGTACTTC.

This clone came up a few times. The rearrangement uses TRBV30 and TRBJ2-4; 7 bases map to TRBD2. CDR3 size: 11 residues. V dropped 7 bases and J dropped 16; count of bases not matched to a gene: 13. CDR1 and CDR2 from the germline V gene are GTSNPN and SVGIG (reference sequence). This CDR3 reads CAYKTSDTGYF. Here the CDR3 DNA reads TGTGCCTACAAAACTAGCGACACGGGCTACTTC.

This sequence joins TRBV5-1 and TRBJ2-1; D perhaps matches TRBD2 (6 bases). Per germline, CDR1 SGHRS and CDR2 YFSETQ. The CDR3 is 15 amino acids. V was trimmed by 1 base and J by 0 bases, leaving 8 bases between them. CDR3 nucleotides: TGCGCCAGCAGCTTGAGTAGCGGCTCCTACAATGAGCAGTTCTTC. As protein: CASSLSSGSYNEQFF. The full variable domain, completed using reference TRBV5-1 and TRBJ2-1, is KAGVTQTPRYLIKTRGQQVTLSCSPISGHRSVSWYQQTPGQGLQFLFEYFSETQRNKGNFPGRFSGRQFSNSRSEMNVSTLELGDSALYLCASSLSSGSYNEQFFGPGTRLTVL.